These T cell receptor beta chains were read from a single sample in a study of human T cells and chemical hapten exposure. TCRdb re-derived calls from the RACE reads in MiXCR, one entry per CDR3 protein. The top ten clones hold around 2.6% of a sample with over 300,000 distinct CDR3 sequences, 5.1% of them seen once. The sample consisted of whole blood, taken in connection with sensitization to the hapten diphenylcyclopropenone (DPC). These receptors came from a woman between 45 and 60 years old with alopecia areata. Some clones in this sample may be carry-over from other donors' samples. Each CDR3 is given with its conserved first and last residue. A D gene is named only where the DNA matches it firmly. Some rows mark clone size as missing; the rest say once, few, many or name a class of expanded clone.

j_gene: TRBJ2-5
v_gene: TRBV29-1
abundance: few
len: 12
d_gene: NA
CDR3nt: TGCAGCGTTGAGGAGGGGGAAGAGACCCAGTACTTC
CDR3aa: CSVEEGEETQYF

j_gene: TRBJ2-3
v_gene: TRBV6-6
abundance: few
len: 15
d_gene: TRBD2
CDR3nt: TGTGCCAGCATCGAGGACGGGAGGCCATCGGATACGCAGTATTTT
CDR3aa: CASIEDGRPSDTQYF

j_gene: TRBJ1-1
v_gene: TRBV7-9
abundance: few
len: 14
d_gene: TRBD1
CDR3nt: TGTGCCAGCAGCTCCCCCCAGGGGGGCACTGAAGCTTTCTTT
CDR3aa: CASSSPQGGTEAFF

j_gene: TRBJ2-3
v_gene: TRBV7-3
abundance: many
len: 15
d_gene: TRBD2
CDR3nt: TGTGCCAGCAGTAAAGCGGGGTCGGGCACAGATACGCAGTATTTT
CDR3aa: CASSKAGSGTDTQYF

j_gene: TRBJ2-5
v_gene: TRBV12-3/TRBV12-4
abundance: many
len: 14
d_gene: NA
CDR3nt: TGTGCCAGCAGTGTCCAGGGGAAACAAGAGACCCAGTACTTC
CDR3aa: CASSVQGKQETQYF

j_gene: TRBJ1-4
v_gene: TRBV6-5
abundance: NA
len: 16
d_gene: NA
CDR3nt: TGTGCCAGCAGTCCTGGTTCGGGGCCCCCTAATGAAAAACTGTTTTTT
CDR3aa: CASSPGSGPPNEKLFF

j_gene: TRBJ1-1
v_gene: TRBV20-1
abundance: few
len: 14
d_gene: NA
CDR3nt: TGCAGTGCTAGAGATCAAGGGAAGAACACTGAAGCTTTCTTT
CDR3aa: CSARDQGKNTEAFF

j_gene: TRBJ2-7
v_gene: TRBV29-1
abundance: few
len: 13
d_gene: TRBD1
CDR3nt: TGCAGCGCTGAGGACAGGGGGCAAAACGAGCAGTACTTC
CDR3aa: CSAEDRGQNEQYF

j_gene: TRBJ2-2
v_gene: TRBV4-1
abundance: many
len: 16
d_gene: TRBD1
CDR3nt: TGCGCCAGCAGCCAAGGACAGGGATGGGCCACCGGGGAGCTGTTTTTT
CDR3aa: CASSQGQGWATGELFF

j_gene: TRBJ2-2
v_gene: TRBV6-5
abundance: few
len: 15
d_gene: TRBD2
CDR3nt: TGTGCCAGCAGCCCCCGGGGGGGGTTGACCGGGGAGCTGTTTTTT
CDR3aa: CASSPRGGLTGELFF

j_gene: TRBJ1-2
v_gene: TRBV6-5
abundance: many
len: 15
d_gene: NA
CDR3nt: TGTGCCAGCAGTTACTCGCTGGGAGGGGAATATGGCTACACCTTC
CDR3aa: CASSYSLGGEYGYTF

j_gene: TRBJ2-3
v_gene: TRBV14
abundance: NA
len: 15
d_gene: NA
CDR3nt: TGTGCCAGCAGCCTCATGCTGAGGGGCACAGATACGCAGTATTTT
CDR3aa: CASSLMLRGTDTQYF

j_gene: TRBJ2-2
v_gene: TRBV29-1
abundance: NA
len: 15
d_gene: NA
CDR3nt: TGCAGCGTTGAACTGCCACAGGGAGGAATAGGGGAGCTGTTTTTT
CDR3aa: CSVELPQGGIGELFF